The 24 T cell receptor beta chains given below trace back to one sample, sequenced in a study of cytomegalovirus exposure and HLA in healthy donors. PCR used 60 Vbeta primers and 13 Jbeta primers. The method was immunoSEQ multiplex PCR; TCRdb's version includes in-frame clones alone and lacks a portion of them. The sample gives 100,000 to 150,000 clones, 70% to 80% of which show up once; 1.9% is in the top ten. Sample: PBMCs. These receptors all stem from a man aged 50-59 years in good health and CMV-seronegative.

The gene calls are TRBV4-2 and TRBJ1-6; no reliable D call. Germline lookup yields CDR1 LGHNA and CDR2 YNFKEQ. This CDR3 is built from 17 residues. The ends were cut back, 2 bases at V and 0 bases at J, with 11 bases in the middle. The CDR3 DNA reads as TGTGCCAGCAGCCAATTCCAGGCGAGCTCCTATAATTCACCCCTCCACTTT. Amino acids: CASSQFQASSYNSPLHF.

This clone appeared a few times. CDR3 amino acids: CASSFGSRANYGYTF. The CDR3 bases are TGTGCCAGCTCTTTTGGATCCAGGGCTAACTATGGCTACACCTTC. V gene TRBV27 combines with J gene TRBJ1-2; tentatively, D is TRBD1 (5 bases). The V end was cut by 8 bases, the J end by 0 bases, with 16 bases between. This CDR3 has 15 amino acids. Germline V lookup: CDR1 MNHEY, CDR2 SMNVEV (reference sequence).

This clone was seen more than once but under ten times. The gene calls are TRBV14 and TRBJ2-2; 9 nucleotides line up with TRBD1. Germline V gene lookup returns CDR1 SGHDN and CDR2 FVKESK. The CDR3 sequence is 14 residues long. The junction had 5 bases not matched to a gene; V was cut back by 9 bases and J by 3 bases. CDR3 protein: CASGGQGYTGELFF. The DNA of the CDR3 is TGTGCCAGTGGGGGACAGGGATACACCGGGGAGCTGTTTTTT.

The chain joins TRBV18 to TRBJ2-1; 10 bases agree with TRBD1. The CDR3 totals 17 residues. From germline, CDR1 is KGHSH and CDR2 LQKENI. Losses at the gene ends were 2 bases for V and 2 bases for J; bases not matched to a gene: 6. The CDR3 DNA follows: TGTGCCAGCTCACCAACAGACAGGGGGCCACCCTACAATGAGCAGTTCTTC. As protein: CASSPTDRGPPYNEQFF.

The sample holds a few counts of this clone. The J gene is TRBJ2-6, the V gene TRBV19; perhaps TRBD2 as D (5 bases). V lost 8 bases and J lost 0, with 11 bases in between. The CDR3 covers 15 residues. The germline V gene has CDR1 LNHDA and CDR2 SQIVND (reference sequence). Here the CDR3 reads CASETGFSGANVLTF. The CDR3 DNA is TGTGCCAGTGAAACGGGATTCTCTGGGGCCAACGTCCTGACTTTC. Together with reference TRBV19 and TRBJ2-6, the CDR3 gives the full variable domain: DGGITQSPKYLFRKEGQNVTLSCEQNLNHDAMYWYRQDPGQGLRLIYYSQIVNDFQKGDIAEGYSVSREKKESFPLTVTSAQKNPTAFYLCASETGFSGANVLTFGAGSRLTVL.

This chain links TRBV19 with TRBJ2-1; possibly TRBD2 for D (5 bases). V was cut by 5 bases and J by 12 bases, with 14 bases left in between. Germline CDR1 is LNHDA and CDR2 is SQIVND (reference sequence). The CDR3 runs 12 residues. CDR3 DNA sequence: TGTGCCAGTAGTCCGTCGGGCGGAGGGCAGTTCTTC. Its protein is CASSPSGGGQFF.

The rearrangement uses TRBV5-1 and TRBJ2-7, with D perhaps TRBD2 (6 bases). The V end lost 4 bases, the J end lost 7 bases, and 15 bases lay between the germline ends. Germline CDR1 is SGHRS and CDR2 is YFSETQ. The CDR3 extends over 13 amino acids. The CDR3: CASSRDPSGEQYV. The CDR3 coding sequence is TGCGCCAGCAGCCGTGACCCAAGCGGGGAGCAGTACGTC.

The chain combines TRBV6-5 with TRBJ1-4; no clear D. The V gene lost 2 bases and the J gene lost 7 bases, with 8 bases spanning the gap. Germline assignment: CDR1 MNHEY and CDR2 SVGAGI. The CDR3 spans 13 residues. CDR3 region: CASSYAPGEKLFF. CDR3 DNA: TGTGCCAGCAGTTACGCCCCGGGTGAAAAACTGTTTTTT.

The gene calls are TRBV2 and TRBJ1-2; D is undetermined. Per germline, CDR1 SNHLY and CDR2 FYNNEI. V was clipped by 5 bases and J by 2 bases, with 9 bases between them. The CDR3 runs to 13 residues. CDR3 protein: CASSPGMNYGYTF. CDR3 bases: TGTGCCAGCAGTCCGGGTATGAACTATGGCTACACCTTC. Full variable domain (outside the CDR3, taken from reference TRBV2 and TRBJ1-2): EPEVTQTPSHQVTQMGQEVILRCVPISNHLYFYWYRQILGQKVEFLVSFYNNEISEKSEIFDDQFSVERPDGSNFTLKIRSTKLEDSAMYFCASSPGMNYGYTFGSGTRLTVV.

With regard to this clone: This CDR3 is also generated by other DNA sequences in the sample. The rearrangement links TRBV14 to TRBJ1-2, with D unresolved. Trimming shortened V by 0 bases and J by 2 bases, and 7 bases separated the two germline ends. The CDR3 length is 14 residues. The germline CDR1 and CDR2 sequences are SGHDN and FVKESK. CDR3 protein: CASSQDLENYGYTF. Here the CDR3 DNA reads TGTGCCAGCAGCCAAGACCTAGAGAACTATGGCTACACCTTC.

The gene calls are TRBV9 and TRBJ2-2, with 7 bases that match TRBD2. This CDR3 is 16 amino acids long. The V and J ends lost 3 bases and 0 bases, in that order; junction bases with no gene match: 5. Per germline, CDR1 SGDLS and CDR2 YYNGEE. CDR3 coding DNA: TGTGCCAGCAGCGGGGGGACTAACCCGAACACCGGGGAGCTGTTTTTT. Its translation: CASSGGTNPNTGELFF.

In its sample, this clone was seen a few times. The J gene is TRBJ1-2, the V gene TRBV19, with a tentative D call TRBD1 (5 bases). V was cut by 3 bases and J by 3 bases, with 14 bases left in between. Germline lookup yields CDR1 LNHDA and CDR2 SQIVND (reference sequence). The CDR3 contains 15 residues. Here the CDR3 DNA reads TGTGCCAGTAGTATGAACAGGAAAGGCGACTATGGCTACACCTTC. Its translation: CASSMNRKGDYGYTF.

This chain uses TRBV5-4 with TRBJ1-4; no definite D call. The CDR3 has 13 amino acids. The V end lost 1 base, the J end lost 8 bases, and 9 bases lay between the germline ends. The germline gives CDR1 SGHNT, CDR2 YYREEE (reference sequence). CDR3 nucleotides: TGTGCCAGCAGCTTGCCAGGCCGGGAAAAACTGTTTTTT. Protein: CASSLPGREKLFF.

The genes are TRBV10-2 and TRBJ2-3, with 8 positions matching TRBD2. Looked up from germline, CDR1 is WSHSY and CDR2 is SAAADI. This CDR3 is 13 amino acids long. V shed 5 bases and J 4 bases; nucleotides not matched to a gene: 2. The CDR3 sequence: CASSNGGADTQYF. In DNA, the CDR3 is TGCGCCAGCAGTAACGGGGGGGCAGATACGCAGTATTTT.

The V and J genes are TRBV5-4 and TRBJ2-3, with TRBD2 as a possible D gene (5 bases). The V end was cut by 4 bases, the J end by 1 base, with 7 bases between. The CDR3 sequence is 13 residues long. Germline-derived CDR1 and CDR2 are SGHNT and YYREEE (reference sequence). CDR3 protein: CASSLRGTDTQYF. The CDR3 coding sequence is TGTGCCAGCAGCCTGAGGGGCACAGATACGCAGTATTTT.

This chain connects TRBV20-1 to TRBJ1-1, with a possible D match to TRBD1 (5 bases). CDR3 length equals 10 residues. In germline, CDR1 is DFQATT, CDR2 SNEGSKA (reference sequence). V shed 3 bases and J shed 8 bases, with 7 bases lying between them. CDR3 amino acids: CSASYREAFF. The CDR3 DNA reads as TGCAGTGCTAGTTACAGGGAAGCTTTCTTT.

The chain uses TRBV21-1 and TRBJ2-2; the table gives TRBD1 as D, unverified against the DNA. TRBV21-1 is assigned pseudogene status. The CDR3 contains 15 residues. The CDR3 bases are TGTGCCAGCAGCAAACTTTACAGGGACACCGGGGAGCTGTTTTTT. It codes for CASSKLYRDTGELFF.

This sequence joins TRBV7-8 and TRBJ1-3; no reliable D call. V lost 8 bases and J 0 bases, leaving 11 bases between the germline ends. Germline values: CDR1 SGHVS, CDR2 FQNEAQ. The CDR3 totals 14 residues. CDR3 sequence reads: CASGRVRSGNTIYF. The DNA for the CDR3 is TGTGCCAGCGGGAGGGTCCGCTCTGGAAACACCATATATTTT.

This clone showed up just once. The chain uses TRBV5-1 and TRBJ1-6, with 9 bases aligning to TRBD1. The CDR3 loop spans 14 amino acids. Losses at the gene ends were 3 bases for V and 9 bases for J; bases not matched to a gene: 4. Germline assignment: CDR1 SGHRS and CDR2 YFSETQ. CDR3: CASSWDRETSPLHF. CDR3 sequence (DNA): TGCGCCAGCAGCTGGGACAGGGAGACTTCACCCCTCCACTTT.

This clone was counted between two and nine times. J is TRBJ2-5 and V is TRBV11-3; D perhaps matches TRBD2 (7 bases). Germline loops: CDR1 SGHNT, CDR2 YENEEA. V was shortened by 5 bases and J by 5 bases, with 18 bases between the two germline ends. This CDR3 has 15 residues. The CDR3: CASSPGGRGAETQYF. CDR3 sequence (DNA): TGTGCCAGCAGCCCGGGGGGCCGGGGGGCCGAGACCCAGTACTTC.

The J gene is TRBJ2-7, the V gene TRBV5-4; tentative D call: TRBD2 (5 bases). The CDR3 sequence is 15 residues long. The germline gives CDR1 SGHNT, CDR2 YYREEE (reference sequence). Trimming cost V 0 bases and J 1 base, with 11 bases left between them. CDR3 region: CASSLGAAESYEQYF. The CDR3 DNA reads TGTGCCAGCAGCTTGGGGGCAGCGGAGTCCTACGAGCAGTACTTC.

The rearrangement joins TRBV23-1 to TRBJ1-6, with TRBD1 identical over 9 bases. TRBV23-1 is an ORF; its function is uncertain. Trimming at V came to 4 bases and at J to 9 bases, leaving 7 bases not matched to a gene. The CDR3 totals 15 residues. Here the CDR3 reads CASSPRDRASSPLHF. The CDR3 nucleotides read TGCGCCAGCAGTCCGCGGGACAGGGCGTCTTCACCCCTCCACTTT.

The CDR3 is CSGMGRGEAFF. The CDR3 DNA reads as TGCAGTGGCATGGGCAGGGGTGAAGCTTTCTTT. The chain uses TRBV20-1 and TRBJ1-1; possible D gene TRBD1, 6 bases. The germline CDR1 and CDR2 sequences are DFQATT and SNEGSKA (reference sequence). The CDR3 consists of 11 residues. Deletions cut 7 bases from V and 7 bases from J, with 13 bases between.

This chain connects TRBV7-2 to TRBJ2-5; TRBD1 aligns across 8 bases. This CDR3 region has 15 residues. The J segment lost 1 base and the V segment lost 7 bases, leaving 8 bases of the junction unmatched. Germline-derived CDR1 and CDR2 are SGHTA and FQGNSA. The CDR3 here is CASNAQGASQETQYF. The CDR3 DNA reads as TGTGCCAGCAATGCCCAGGGGGCCTCCCAAGAGACCCAGTACTTC.